Listed below are T cell receptor beta chains from one sample, sequenced in a study of T cell responses to AZD1222 COVID-19 vaccine. This table comes from immunoSEQ multiplex PCR, and its TCRdb copy is limited to in-frame clones, with some not included. This sample has 120,000 to 150,000 clones, with 70% to 90% found just once. The starting material was peripheral blood, obtained on day 0 of AZD1222 vaccination. These receptors all come from an adult in good health. CDR3s include the opening cysteine and the closing phenylalanine or tryptophan. A D gene is named only where the DNA matches it firmly. Expanded clones are given a class, and other clones once, few, many or no size at all.

j_call: TRBJ1-1; d_call: TRBD1; clone_size: -; v_call: TRBV6-5; cdr3_nt: TGTGCCAGCAGAGCCCGACAGGGGTCGGCCACTGAAGCTTTCTTT; cdr3_aa: CASRARQGSATEAFF
j_call: TRBJ2-5; d_call: -; clone_size: -; v_call: TRBV18; cdr3_nt: TGTGCCAGCTCACCGGGGTCTAGGTACCAAGAGACCCAGTACTTC; cdr3_aa: CASSPGSRYQETQYF
j_call: TRBJ2-2; d_call: TRBD1; clone_size: -; v_call: TRBV7-2; cdr3_nt: TGTGCCAGCAGCTCCCGGGACAGACACACCGGGGAGCTGTTTTTT; cdr3_aa: CASSSRDRHTGELFF
j_call: TRBJ1-2; d_call: TRBD1; clone_size: -; v_call: TRBV19; cdr3_nt: TGTGCCAGTACCCCAGGGGACAGGGGGCTCTATGGCTACACCTTC; cdr3_aa: CASTPGDRGLYGYTF
j_call: TRBJ1-5; d_call: -; clone_size: -; v_call: TRBV28; cdr3_nt: TGTGCCAGCAGTCTAATGGGGGGGAGAAGCAATCAGCCCCAGCATTTT; cdr3_aa: CASSLMGGRSNQPQHF
j_call: TRBJ1-1; d_call: -; clone_size: -; v_call: TRBV3-1/TRBV3-2; cdr3_nt: TGTGCCAGCAGCCGGTCAGAGAACACTGAAGCTTTCTTT; cdr3_aa: CASSRSENTEAFF
j_call: TRBJ2-7; d_call: -; clone_size: -; v_call: TRBV6-5; cdr3_nt: TGTGCCAGCAGTTACTCGGCCGCAGGGGTCTACGAGCAGTACTTC; cdr3_aa: CASSYSAAGVYEQYF
j_call: TRBJ1-1; d_call: -; clone_size: -; v_call: TRBV5-1; cdr3_nt: TGCGCCAGCAGCTTGGGAACGAACACTGAAGCTTTCTTT; cdr3_aa: CASSLGTNTEAFF
j_call: TRBJ2-5; d_call: -; clone_size: once; v_call: TRBV7-2; cdr3_nt: TGTGCCAGCAGCTTACGCCGAGGGGAGACCCAGTACTTC; cdr3_aa: CASSLRRGETQYF
j_call: TRBJ1-5; d_call: -; clone_size: -; v_call: TRBV5-1; cdr3_nt: TGCGCCAGCAGCTCCGGGACGGGCAATCAGCCCCAGCATTTT; cdr3_aa: CASSSGTGNQPQHF
j_call: TRBJ2-7; d_call: -; clone_size: -; v_call: TRBV28; cdr3_nt: TGTGCCAGCCTTCCGCCGGGACCTCGGTCCGAGCAGTACTTC; cdr3_aa: CASLPPGPRSEQYF
j_call: TRBJ1-1; d_call: TRBD1; clone_size: -; v_call: TRBV28; cdr3_nt: TGTGCCAGCATCCCGGGACAGGGGTATGCTGAAGCTTTCTTT; cdr3_aa: CASIPGQGYAEAFF
j_call: TRBJ2-1; d_call: -; clone_size: once; v_call: TRBV30; cdr3_nt: TGTGCCTGGAGTGGGGTCTTTACCCGCGGGAATGAGCAGTTCTTC; cdr3_aa: CAWSGVFTRGNEQFF
j_call: TRBJ2-1; d_call: TRBD2; clone_size: -; v_call: TRBV11-2; cdr3_nt: TGTGCCAGCAGCCCCGGGACTAGCGGGTACAATGAGCAGTTCTTC; cdr3_aa: CASSPGTSGYNEQFF
j_call: TRBJ1-5; d_call: -; clone_size: -; v_call: TRBV5-8; cdr3_nt: TGTGCCAGCTCCGTCGCTCAGCCCCAGCATTTT; cdr3_aa: CASSVAQPQHF
j_call: TRBJ1-1; d_call: TRBD1; clone_size: -; v_call: TRBV6-5; cdr3_nt: TGTGCCAGCAGTTTCGGGGACAGAATGAACACTGAAGCTTTCTTT; cdr3_aa: CASSFGDRMNTEAFF
j_call: TRBJ2-5; d_call: TRBD2; clone_size: -; v_call: TRBV7-9; cdr3_nt: TGTGCCAGCAGCTTAGGACTAGCGGGGGCGGCACAAGAGACCCAGTACTTC; cdr3_aa: CASSLGLAGAAQETQYF
j_call: TRBJ1-2; d_call: -; clone_size: -; v_call: TRBV7-9; cdr3_nt: TGTGCCAGCAGCTTATCCGGCCAGGGATCGGTCCGGTCTAACTATGGCTACACCTTC; cdr3_aa: CASSLSGQGSVRSNYGYTF
j_call: TRBJ1-4; d_call: TRBD1; clone_size: -; v_call: TRBV5-4; cdr3_nt: TGTGCCAGCAGCCCAACCGGGACAGGGGGCGGTGAAAAACTGTTTTTT; cdr3_aa: CASSPTGTGGGEKLFF
j_call: TRBJ2-7; d_call: TRBD1; clone_size: -; v_call: TRBV29-1; cdr3_nt: TGCAGCGTTGGACAGGGGGCTTCCTACGAGCAGTACTTC; cdr3_aa: CSVGQGASYEQYF
j_call: TRBJ2-1; d_call: -; clone_size: -; v_call: TRBV18; cdr3_nt: TGTGCCAGCTCAACACAGCCTAGCTCCTACAATGAGCAGTTCTTC; cdr3_aa: CASSTQPSSYNEQFF
j_call: TRBJ2-2; d_call: -; clone_size: -; v_call: TRBV5-1; cdr3_nt: TGCGCCAGCAGTCTCCGTCAGGGTGGGAACACCGGGGAGCTGTTTTTT; cdr3_aa: CASSLRQGGNTGELFF
j_call: TRBJ1-5; d_call: TRBD1; clone_size: -; v_call: TRBV4-1; cdr3_nt: TGCGCCAGCAGCCAGGGACAGTTTAGCAATCAGCCCCAGCATTTT; cdr3_aa: CASSQGQFSNQPQHF
j_call: TRBJ1-5; d_call: -; clone_size: once; v_call: TRBV27; cdr3_nt: TGTGCCAGCAGTTTAGGGACCCCCTTTCAGCCCCAGCATTTT; cdr3_aa: CASSLGTPFQPQHF
j_call: TRBJ2-3; d_call: -; clone_size: -; v_call: TRBV21-1; cdr3_nt: TGTGCCAGCAGCAGCGGGGGGGCCACAGATACGCAGTATTTT; cdr3_aa: CASSSGGATDTQYF
j_call: TRBJ1-3; d_call: -; clone_size: -; v_call: TRBV4-1; cdr3_nt: TGCGCCAGCAGCCAAGATGGGGGCGCCGGAAACACCATATATTTT; cdr3_aa: CASSQDGGAGNTIYF